Listed below are T cell receptor beta chains from one sample, sequenced in a study of cytomegalovirus exposure and HLA in healthy donors. Data came from immunoSEQ multiplex PCR; TCRdb stores just in-frame clones and leaves some out. The repertoire consists of 150,000 or so clones, with around 79% occurring once and the leading ten covering approximately 5.5%. The sequenced material came from PBMCs. Source of these receptors: a man aged 25 to 40 in good health and CMV-seropositive. The conserved cysteine and the conserved F or W are not part of the CDR3 here.

V gene: TRBV6-6
CDR3 protein: ASNAGTAFTDTQY

V gene: TRBV5-1
CDR3 protein: ASSFTAGGSYEQY

V gene: TRBV2
CDR3 protein: ASSEANGGPYNEQF

V gene: TRBV4-1
CDR3 protein: ASSQDTGTQY

V gene: TRBV18
CDR3 protein: ASSPGSSGNTIY

V gene: TRBV5-6
CDR3 protein: ASSLGAISGTRNEQF

V gene: TRBV7-2
CDR3 protein: ASSPQGPGANVLT

V gene: TRBV5-6
CDR3 protein: ASSLQGRAYGYT

V gene: TRBV25-1
CDR3 protein: ASSSGVGASETYEQY

V gene: TRBV7-6
CDR3 protein: ASSPLSAGGEETQY

V gene: TRBV29-1
CDR3 protein: SVFSPGDTEAF

V gene: TRBV28
CDR3 protein: ASSLYRGASGYT

V gene: TRBV7-9
CDR3 protein: ASSHRDSNEKLF

V gene: TRBV15
CDR3 protein: ATRHISGANGLT

V gene: TRBV5-4
CDR3 protein: ASRSTLAGTYNEQF

V gene: TRBV4-3
CDR3 protein: ASSQGRANYGYT

V gene: TRBV5-6
CDR3 protein: ASSRTSGKPYEQY

V gene: TRBV19
CDR3 protein: ASSIGRESIVHEQY

V gene: TRBV5-6
CDR3 protein: ASSFHRFFYGYT

V gene: TRBV5-8
CDR3 protein: ASSLDRGNTEAF

V gene: TRBV10-3
CDR3 protein: AINSGSSGNTIY

V gene: TRBV7-2
CDR3 protein: ASSLAAAGGWTGELF

V gene: TRBV9
CDR3 protein: ASSVVDRPRADTQY

V gene: TRBV5-8
CDR3 protein: ASSGQEDESTDTQY